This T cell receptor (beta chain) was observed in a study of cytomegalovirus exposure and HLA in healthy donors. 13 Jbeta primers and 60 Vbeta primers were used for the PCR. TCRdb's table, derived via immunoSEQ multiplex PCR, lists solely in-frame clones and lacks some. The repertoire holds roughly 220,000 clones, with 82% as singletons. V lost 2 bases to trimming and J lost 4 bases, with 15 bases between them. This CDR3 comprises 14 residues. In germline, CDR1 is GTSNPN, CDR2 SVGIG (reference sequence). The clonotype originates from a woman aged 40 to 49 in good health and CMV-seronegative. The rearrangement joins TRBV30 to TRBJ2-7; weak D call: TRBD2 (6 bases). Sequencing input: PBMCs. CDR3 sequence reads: CAWSNSGGAYEQYF. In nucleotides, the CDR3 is TGTGCCTGGAGTAATAGCGGAGGGGCATACGAGCAGTACTTC.